A single sample gave rise to the 26 T cell receptor beta chains below, sequenced in a study of blood T cell repertoires in COVID-19. Assay used: immunoSEQ multiplex PCR; TCRdb lists only in-frame clones, some missing. The table records about 100,000 clones, 75% to 95% of them present only once. Material: peripheral blood. The receptors were sampled from a man aged 18-30 years with acute or convalescent COVID-19.

This clone has just a few counts. This chain connects TRBV15 to TRBJ2-5, with a tentative D call TRBD2 (6 bases). V lost 0 bases, J lost 3 bases, and 11 bases lay in between. The V gene's germline CDR1 is LNHNV and CDR2 YYDKDF (reference sequence). The CDR3 covers 15 residues. The chain's CDR3 is CATSRDLGGEETQYF. The CDR3 nucleotides are TGTGCCACCAGCAGAGATTTAGGAGGGGAAGAGACCCAGTACTTC.

The chain recombines TRBV5-1 with TRBJ2-1; TRBD2 might be the D (6 bases). Germline V gene sequence: CDR1 SGHRS, CDR2 YFSETQ. The CDR3 runs to 14 residues. V was trimmed by 1 base and J by 7 bases, leaving 12 bases between them. The CDR3 region is CASSLQNGGNEQFF. The CDR3 DNA reads TGCGCCAGCAGCTTGCAAAATGGGGGGAATGAGCAGTTCTTC. The variable domain in full, completed from reference TRBV5-1 and TRBJ2-1, reads KAGVTQTPRYLIKTRGQQVTLSCSPISGHRSVSWYQQTPGQGLQFLFEYFSETQRNKGNFPGRFSGRQFSNSRSEMNVSTLELGDSALYLCASSLQNGGNEQFFGPGTRLTVL.

The rearrangement links TRBV3-1 (or the pseudogene TRBV3-2) to TRBJ1-1, with D perhaps matching TRBD1 (5 bases). Trimming left V 3 bases short and J 0 bases short, with 5 bases between. CDR3 length: 13 amino acids. The germline V gene encodes CDR1 LGHDT and CDR2 YNNKEL (reference sequence). This CDR3 is CASSQGLNTEAFF. CDR3 DNA sequence: TGTGCCAGCAGCCAGGGGCTGAACACTGAAGCTTTCTTT.

This chain links TRBV30 with TRBJ1-5; D not resolved. Trimming pared 0 bases from V and 7 bases from J, leaving 13 bases between. Germline CDR1 and CDR2: GTSNPN and SVGIG (reference sequence). This CDR3 contains 14 residues. DNA for the CDR3: TGTGCCTGGAGTGTACGTCGGGTAAACCAGCCCCAGCATTTT. Its protein is CAWSVRRVNQPQHF.

This clone was counted a single time. The chain employs TRBV6-2 or TRBV6-3 and TRBJ2-7, with 10 bases matching TRBD2. Germline V gene sequence: CDR1 MNHEY, CDR2 SVGEGT. The ends lost 3 bases at V and 4 bases at J; junction bases unmatched: 6. CDR3 length: 15 residues. Here the CDR3 reads CASSYLRAGGYEQYF. The CDR3, as DNA: TGTGCCAGCAGTTATCTGAGAGCGGGAGGGTACGAGCAGTACTTC.

In the case of this clone: At the DNA level, this CDR3 is encoded by other sequences in the same sample as well. This chain uses TRBV18 with TRBJ2-1, with D possibly matching TRBD2 (6 bases). Germline V gene sequence: CDR1 KGHSH, CDR2 LQKENI. The CDR3 contains 15 residues. The V end was cut by 2 bases, the J end by 1 base, with 9 bases between. This CDR3 reads CASSPSGSSYNEQFF. The DNA of the CDR3 is TGTGCCAGCTCACCAAGCGGGTCGTCCTACAATGAGCAGTTCTTC.

CDR3 amino acids: CASSPPTLSYEQYF. CDR3 sequence (DNA): TGTGCCAGCAGTCCCCCGACACTCTCCTACGAGCAGTACTTC. The chain is built from TRBV6-5 and TRBJ2-7; D uncertain. Germline CDR1 reads MNHEY; CDR2 reads SVGAGI. The V end was cut by 5 bases, the J end by 0 bases, with 11 bases between. CDR3 length: 14 residues.

The chain links TRBV19 to TRBJ2-3, with TRBD2 matching over 7 bases. Trimming removed 3 bases from V and 2 bases from J; junction bases left unmatched: 8. The CDR3 has 16 residues. CDR1 and CDR2 (germline): LNHDA, SQIVND (reference sequence). The CDR3 nucleotides read TGTGCCAGTAGTATGATGGGGCGGGGGTTCACAGATACGCAGTATTTT. Encoded protein: CASSMMGRGFTDTQYF.

V usage is TRBV10-1 and J usage is TRBJ1-5; D unresolved. The CDR3 length is 12 residues. In germline, CDR1 is WNHNN, CDR2 SYGVQD (reference sequence). V lost 3 bases, J lost 6 bases, and 6 bases lay in between. The CDR3 loop reads CASSDGSQPQHF. CDR3 DNA: TGCGCCAGCAGTGACGGGAGTCAGCCCCAGCATTTT.

This clone was detected once. The same CDR3 arises from other DNA sequences in this sample as well. The chain joins TRBV7-9 to TRBJ2-7, with unresolved D. The CDR3 has 14 residues. Between the trimmed V and J ends, which lost 1 base and 0 bases, there was a span of 7 bases. Germline V gene lookup returns CDR1 SEHNR and CDR2 FQNEAQ (reference sequence). DNA for the CDR3: TGTGCCAGCAGCTTAGGAGCACCCTCCTACGAGCAGTACTTC. The encoded protein is CASSLGAPSYEQYF.

The genes are TRBV27 and TRBJ2-1; the match to TRBD2 covers 9 bases. Germline values: CDR1 MNHEY, CDR2 SMNVEV (reference sequence). CDR3 length: 14 amino acids. The junction had 8 bases not matched to a gene; V was cut back by 7 bases and J by 7 bases. The chain's CDR3 is CASKAGGFLNEQFF. DNA for the CDR3: TGTGCCAGCAAAGCGGGAGGCTTTTTGAATGAGCAGTTCTTC.

The V call is TRBV5-1, the J call TRBJ2-5, with 13 bases identical to TRBD2. Germline assignment: CDR1 SGHRS and CDR2 YFSETQ. The V segment lost 4 bases and the J segment 2 bases; nucleotides outside the gene matches: 5. The CDR3 is 16 residues long. Here the CDR3 DNA reads TGCGCCAGCAGCCCTGGGACTAGCGGGGCACAAGAGACCCAGTACTTC. Protein: CASSPGTSGAQETQYF.

V usage is TRBV5-1 and J usage is TRBJ2-1; D is possibly TRBD2 (5 bases). This CDR3 has 16 residues. V lost 2 bases and J lost 4, with 16 bases in between. The germline CDR1 and CDR2 sequences are SGHRS and YFSETQ. The CDR3 reads CASSFRTPEDYNEQFF. The CDR3 DNA reads TGCGCCAGCAGCTTCAGGACTCCAGAGGATTACAATGAGCAGTTCTTC.

This chain uses TRBV2 with TRBJ2-5; TRBD2 agrees at 10 bases. Germline V CDR1 and CDR2: SNHLY, FYNNEI. The V and J ends lost 4 bases and 5 bases, in that order; junction bases with no gene match: 4. This CDR3 is 14 amino acids long. The CDR3 DNA follows: TGTGCCAGCAGTGGACTAGCGGGCCGGGAGACCCAGTACTTC. The encoded protein is CASSGLAGRETQYF.

The count of this clone is one. The genes are TRBV27 and TRBJ2-6; D call uncertain. CDR1 and CDR2 (germline): MNHEY, SMNVEV (reference sequence). V was pared by 5 bases and J by 1 base, with 3 bases between. This CDR3 comprises 13 residues. The DNA for the CDR3 is TGTGCCAGCAGTCAGTCTGGGGCCAACGTCCTGACTTTC. This codes for CASSQSGANVLTF. Full variable domain (remainder filled in from reference TRBV27 and TRBJ2-6): EAQVTQNPRYLITVTGKKLTVTCSQNMNHEYMSWYRQDPGLGLRQIYYSMNVEVTDKGDVPEGYKVSRKEKRNFPLILESPSPNQTSLYFCASSQSGANVLTFGAGSRLTVL.

This sequence joins TRBV2 and TRBJ1-1; 7 bases match TRBD1. Germline CDR1 SNHLY, CDR2 FYNNEI. Unmatched junction bases numbered 8, after V lost 4 bases and J lost 3 bases. The CDR3 has 15 amino acids. The CDR3 nucleotides are TGTGCCAGCAGTGCTGACAGGGCGGGGTACACTGAAGCTTTCTTT. Residues: CASSADRAGYTEAFF.

This chain uses TRBV2 with TRBJ1-3; 10 nucleotides match TRBD1. CDR1 and CDR2 (germline): SNHLY, FYNNEI. J lost 4 bases, V lost 5 bases, and 11 bases had no gene match. CDR3 length: 17 residues. The CDR3 loop is CASSKTDGTGVGNTIYF. Here the CDR3 DNA reads TGTGCCAGCAGTAAAACGGACGGGACAGGGGTAGGAAACACCATATATTTT.

The chain joins TRBV2 to TRBJ2-5, with TRBD2 matching over 8 bases. V lost 3 bases, J lost 5 bases, and 2 bases stayed unmatched. CDR3 length: 13 residues. Germline V gene sequence: CDR1 SNHLY, CDR2 FYNNEI. The CDR3 region has the DNA TGTGCCAGCAGTGACCCGGGGGGGGAGACCCAGTACTTC. It is translated as CASSDPGGETQYF.

This rearrangement joins TRBV3-1 (or the pseudogene TRBV3-2) to TRBJ2-3; no firm D call. The V and J ends lost 0 bases and 9 bases respectively, with 16 bases between them. Germline V CDR1 and CDR2: LGHDT, YNNKEL (reference sequence). The CDR3 contains 15 residues. For the CDR3, the DNA is TGTGCCAGCAGCCAAGAGATAGCCAACCAAGCGACGCAGTATTTT. It encodes CASSQEIANQATQYF.

The V gene is TRBV20-1, the J gene TRBJ1-2; D may be TRBD1 (5 bases). Germline CDR1 and CDR2: DFQATT and SNEGSKA (reference sequence). V lost 4 bases and J 6 bases, leaving 9 bases between the germline ends. The CDR3 spans 11 residues. The CDR3 protein is CSATDRNGYTF. CDR3 nucleotides: TGCAGTGCTACAGACAGAAATGGCTACACCTTC.

With respect to this clone: One end of the junction varies from germline; a read error may be responsible. The chain couples TRBV25-1 to TRBJ2-5, with D tentatively TRBD1 (6 bases). Germline CDR1 and CDR2: MGHDK and SYGVNS. This CDR3 is 16 amino acids long. The CDR3 DNA follows: TGTGCCAGCGGTGAAGGGGTCGGGCAGGGGAGCGAGACCCAGTACTTC. It codes for CASGEGVGQGSETQYF.

As for this clone: Other DNA sequences of this sample code for an identical CDR3. The J gene is TRBJ1-1, the V gene TRBV5-1; 7 nucleotides align to TRBD1. This CDR3 spans 14 amino acids. The germline V gene encodes CDR1 SGHRS and CDR2 YFSETQ. V shed 4 bases and J 1 base; nucleotides not matched to a gene: 4. CDR3 sequence (DNA): TGCGCCAGCAGCCTTACAGGGGCGAACACTGAAGCTTTCTTT. Amino acids: CASSLTGANTEAFF.

The chain carries TRBV14 and TRBJ1-2; D remains ambiguous. Looked up from germline, CDR1 is SGHDN and CDR2 is FVKESK. V was clipped by 1 base and J by 1 base, with 13 bases between them. The CDR3 totals 16 residues. The CDR3 here is CASSQALSTSNYGYTF. The CDR3, as DNA: TGTGCCAGCAGCCAAGCTCTCAGTACCAGTAACTATGGCTACACCTTC.

The chain uses TRBV27 and TRBJ1-1; D unresolved. The CDR3 is 14 amino acids. Germline assignment: CDR1 MNHEY and CDR2 SMNVEV (reference sequence). Deletions cut 2 bases from V and 0 bases from J, with 7 bases between. The CDR3 coding sequence is TGTGCCAGCAGTTTAAGAGCCCTGAACACTGAAGCTTTCTTT. Protein: CASSLRALNTEAFF.

V and J are TRBV11-2 and TRBJ2-5; TRBD2 might be the D (6 bases). Trimming pared 0 bases from V and 3 bases from J, leaving 11 bases between. CDR3 length equals 15 residues. Germline V lookup: CDR1 SGHAT, CDR2 FQNNGV. Written as DNA, the CDR3 is TGTGCCAGCAGCTTAGACGGCGGCGGGGAAGAGACCCAGTACTTC. Translated: CASSLDGGGEETQYF. The full variable domain, with the rest looked up from reference TRBV11-2 and TRBJ2-5, is EAGVAQSPRYKIIEKRQSVAFWCNPISGHATLYWYQQILGQGPKLLIQFQNNGVVDDSQLPKDRFSAERLKGVDSTLKIQPAKLEDSAVYLCASSLDGGGEETQYFGPGTRLLVL.

The CDR3 protein is CASSSRLSPDEKLFF. Written as DNA, the CDR3 is TGTGCCAGCAGCTCTCGACTCAGTCCTGATGAAAAACTGTTTTTT. This chain uses TRBV11-2 with TRBJ1-4, with unresolved D. Trimming took 4 bases from V and 6 from J, leaving 15 bases between them. Germline V CDR1 and CDR2: SGHAT, FQNNGV. The CDR3 has 15 residues.